These 18 T cell receptor beta chains were all obtained from the same sample, sequenced in a study of blood T cells in healthy people across ages. PCR was performed a second time for about 7 to 11 cycles using a sample-barcoded 5' primer and a J-beta primer mix. One entry per CDR3 protein, called by TCRdb with MiXCR from the 5' RACE reads. The sample has some 290,000 distinct CDR3 sequences; roughly 26% are singletons. The sample taken for sequencing was blood. These receptors were taken from a woman between 65 and 79 years old in good health.

This clonotype was found a few times. One junction end disagrees with the germline gene, perhaps due to a read error. The gene calls are TRBV28 and TRBJ2-2; the D is unclear. CDR3 length equals 14 residues. Germline V gene data show CDR1 as MDHEN and CDR2 as SYDVKM. In DNA form, the CDR3 reads TGTGCCAGCAGTTACCCCAGTAACAGCGGGGAGCTGTTTTTT. It encodes CASSYPSNSGELFF.

This clonotype came up a few times. The CDR3: CASSLPTPGGANEKLFF. For the CDR3, the DNA is TGTGCCAGCAGCTTACCGACTCCGGGGGGGGCTAATGAAAAACTGTTTTTT. The V and J genes are TRBV7-2 and TRBJ1-4; D may be TRBD1 (5 bases). Germline V gene sequence: CDR1 SGHTA, CDR2 FQGNSA. CDR3 length equals 17 residues. Trimming removed 2 bases from V and 3 bases from J, with 16 bases in between.

The table lists this clonotype with a few counts. The rearrangement uses TRBV5-1 and TRBJ2-1; 7 nucleotides agree with TRBD1. Trimming removed 1 base from V and 5 bases from J; junction bases left unmatched: 0. The CDR3 totals 13 residues. Germline loops: CDR1 SGHRS, CDR2 YFSETQ. The DNA for the CDR3 is TGCGCCAGCAGCTTGACAGGGGACAATGAGCAGTTCTTC. Translation gives CASSLTGDNEQFF. The complete variable domain, with remaining parts taken from reference TRBV5-1 and TRBJ2-1, reads KAGVTQTPRYLIKTRGQQVTLSCSPISGHRSVSWYQQTPGQGLQFLFEYFSETQRNKGNFPGRFSGRQFSNSRSEMNVSTLELGDSALYLCASSLTGDNEQFFGPGTRLTVL.

V usage is TRBV20-1 and J usage is TRBJ1-1, with 9 bases matching TRBD1. The CDR3 has 12 residues. Germline V CDR1 and CDR2: DFQATT, SNEGSKA (reference sequence). V lost 6 bases, J lost 4 bases, and 3 bases stayed unmatched. CDR3 nucleotides: TGCAGTGCCAAACAGGGGGCCACTGAAGCTTTCTTT. It yields the protein CSAKQGATEAFF.

The DNA for the CDR3 is TGTGCCAGCAGCTTAGAACCGCGGGTCGCCAATTCACCCCTCCACTTT. Its translation is CASSLEPRVANSPLHF. This sequence joins TRBV7-9 and TRBJ1-6; D is unresolved. Germline V gives CDR1 SEHNR, CDR2 FQNEAQ (reference sequence). Trimming left V 1 base short and J 7 bases short, with 14 bases between. The CDR3 runs to 16 residues.

The gene calls are TRBV2 and TRBJ2-1, with 7 bases that match TRBD1. Matching the DNA end better, TRBJ2-7 makes the J call doubtful. The length of the CDR3 is 14 residues. Germline V gene sequence: CDR1 SNHLY, CDR2 FYNNEI. The CDR3: CASQASRQGGEQYF. The CDR3 nucleotides are TGTGCCAGCCAAGCCTCCCGACAGGGTGGCGAGCAGTACTTC.

This clonotype was seen more than once but under ten times. The chain combines TRBV19 with TRBJ1-1; possibly TRBD1 for D (6 bases). Germline CDR1 and CDR2: LNHDA and SQIVND (reference sequence). The CDR3 length is 14 residues. V was cut by 5 bases and J by 4 bases, with 14 bases left in between. CDR3 sequence (DNA): TGTGCCAGTAGTGAAGGGGGGCGAGGCACTGAAGCTTTCTTT. Translating it yields CASSEGGRGTEAFF.

This chain connects TRBV6-1 to TRBJ1-5; D unclear. CDR3 size: 14 residues. Germline lookup yields CDR1 MNHNS and CDR2 SASEGT. V was cut by 3 bases and J by 2 bases, with 8 bases left in between. The CDR3 DNA reads TGTGCCAGCAGTGACGGGAAGCGCAATCAGCCCCAGCATTTT. Its translation: CASSDGKRNQPQHF.

The gene calls are TRBV6-5 and TRBJ2-2; tentatively, D is TRBD1 (6 bases). This CDR3 comprises 15 residues. CDR1 is MNHEY, CDR2 SVGAGI, per germline. The V and J ends lost 0 bases and 5 bases respectively, with 10 bases between them. This CDR3 reads CASSYSTGSTGELFF. CDR3 DNA: TGTGCCAGCAGTTACTCCACAGGGTCGACCGGGGAGCTGTTTTTT.

V and J are TRBV28 and TRBJ1-4, with D unclear. V lost 7 bases and J lost 8, with 8 bases in between. The CDR3 consists of 11 residues. Germline CDR1 is MDHEN and CDR2 is SYDVKM. The CDR3 sequence is CASMGWEKLFF. Written as DNA, the CDR3 is TGTGCCAGCATGGGGTGGGAAAAACTGTTTTTT.

This clonotype was seen only a few times. The J gene is TRBJ2-1, the V gene TRBV29-1, with D perhaps matching TRBD2 (6 bases). CDR1 SQVTM and CDR2 ANQGSEA come from the germline V gene. The CDR3 contains 13 residues. Trimming cost V 7 bases and J 6 bases, with 16 bases left between them. DNA of the CDR3: TGCAGCGGGACTACCTACGATCTCAATGAGCAGTTCTTC. As protein: CSGTTYDLNEQFF.

V usage is TRBV15 and J usage is TRBJ2-3, with D unresolved. This CDR3 has 14 residues. V was cut by 3 bases and J by 2 bases, with 9 bases left in between. Looked up from germline, CDR1 is LNHNV and CDR2 is YYDKDF (reference sequence). CDR3 in amino acids: CATSRLVATDTQYF. The CDR3, as DNA: TGTGCCACCAGCAGGTTGGTCGCCACAGATACGCAGTATTTT.

This clonotype was recorded a few times. V gene TRBV5-1 combines with J gene TRBJ2-1; D is undetermined. Deletions cut 0 bases from V and 0 bases from J, with 10 bases between. The length of the CDR3 is 16 residues. Germline CDR1 SGHRS, CDR2 YFSETQ. The CDR3 here is CASSLVGGSSYNEQFF. CDR3 nucleotides: TGCGCCAGCAGCTTGGTTGGCGGTAGCTCCTACAATGAGCAGTTCTTC.

The rearrangement links TRBV7-2 to TRBJ1-4; D perhaps matches TRBD1 (5 bases). Germline V gene lookup returns CDR1 SGHTA and CDR2 FQGNSA. The CDR3 runs to 16 residues. V lost 1 base, J lost 8 bases, and 17 bases lay in between. In DNA form, the CDR3 reads TGTGCCAGCAGCTTAGGTTCGACCTCAGAGGGGGAAAAACTGTTTTTT. Translation: CASSLGSTSEGEKLFF.

This clonotype was observed a few times. V is TRBV7-2 and J is TRBJ1-5; D ambiguous. Germline assignment: CDR1 SGHTA and CDR2 FQGNSA. Trimming cost V 0 bases and J 0 bases, with 9 bases left between them. CDR3 size: 16 residues. CDR3 sequence (DNA): TGTGCCAGCAGCTTAGCTTTTGACGATAGCAATCAGCCCCAGCATTTT. Amino acids: CASSLAFDDSNQPQHF. Full variable domain (outside the CDR3, taken from reference TRBV7-2 and TRBJ1-5): GAGVSQSPSNKVTEKGKDVELRCDPISGHTALYWYRQSLGQGLEFLIYFQGNSAPDKSGLPSDRFSAERTGGSVSTLTIQRTQQEDSAVYLCASSLAFDDSNQPQHFGDGTRLSIL.

V usage is TRBV12-3 or TRBV12-4 and J usage is TRBJ2-5; 7 bases agree with TRBD1. This CDR3 is built from 13 residues. V lost 6 bases to trimming and J lost 4 bases; unmatched junction nucleotides: 5. The CDR3 coding sequence is TGTGCCAGCAGACCAACAGGGGTAGAGACCCAGTACTTC. Amino acids: CASRPTGVETQYF.

The V call is TRBV5-4, the J call TRBJ2-1; D possibly corresponds to TRBD1 (6 bases). Trimming stripped 4 bases from V and 4 bases from J, with 9 bases between. CDR3 length: 13 residues. Germline CDR1 is SGHNT and CDR2 is YYREEE (reference sequence). The CDR3 DNA sequence: TGTGCCAGCAGCCCCGGGACATACAATGAGCAGTTCTTC. It codes for CASSPGTYNEQFF.

This clonotype occurred many times. The chain carries TRBV11-2 and TRBJ2-5, with TRBD2 as a possible D gene (6 bases). Per the germline V gene, CDR1 is SGHAT and CDR2 is FQNNGV. CDR3 size: 14 residues. V was clipped by 3 bases and J by 5 bases, with 13 bases between them. The CDR3 loop reads CASSFVAGSETQYF. For the CDR3, the DNA is TGTGCCAGCAGCTTCGTGGCGGGATCTGAGACCCAGTACTTC.